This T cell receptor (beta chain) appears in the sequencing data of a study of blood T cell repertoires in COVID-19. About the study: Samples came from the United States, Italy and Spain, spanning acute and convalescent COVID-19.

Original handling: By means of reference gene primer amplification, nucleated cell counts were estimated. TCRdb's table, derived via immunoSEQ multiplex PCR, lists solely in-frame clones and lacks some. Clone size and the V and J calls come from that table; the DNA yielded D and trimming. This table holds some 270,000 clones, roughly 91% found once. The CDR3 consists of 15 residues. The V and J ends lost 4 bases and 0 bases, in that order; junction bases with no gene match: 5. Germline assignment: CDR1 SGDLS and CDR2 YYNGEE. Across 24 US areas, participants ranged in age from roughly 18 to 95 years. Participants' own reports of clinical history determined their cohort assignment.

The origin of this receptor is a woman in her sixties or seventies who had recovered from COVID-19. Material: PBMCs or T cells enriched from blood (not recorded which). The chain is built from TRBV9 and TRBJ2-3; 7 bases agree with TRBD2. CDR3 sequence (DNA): TGTGCCAGCAGCCCCCAAGCGGGGAGCACAGATACGCAGTATTTT. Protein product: CASSPQAGSTDTQYF.